The rows below give T cell receptor beta chains drawn from one sample of a study of OX40 agonist ivuxolimab in advanced cancers. Method: immunoSEQ multiplex PCR; TCRdb's copy keeps in-frame clones and lacks some. Of roughly 66,000 clones listed, roughly 87% are singletons. The sequencing here drew on CD4+ or CD8+ T cells sorted from blood, taken in a trial of the OX40 agonist ivuxolimab. These receptors were taken from an adult with an advanced solid tumor such as melanoma, head and neck, liver or kidney cancer. CDR3s include the opening cysteine and the closing phenylalanine or tryptophan. Fields, in order: V gene, J gene, D gene, clone size, CDR3 DNA, CDR3 protein. The D gene is left open where the match is weak. Only part of the rows carry a size: once, few, many, or a class if the clone is expanded.

V gene: TRBV6-5; J gene: TRBJ1-2; D gene: TRBD1; clone size: -; CDR3 DNA: TGTGCCAGCAACACCGGGACAGGGGGCATCTATGGCTACACCTTC; CDR3 protein: CASNTGTGGIYGYTF
V gene: TRBV6-5; J gene: TRBJ1-2; D gene: TRBD1; clone size: -; CDR3 DNA: TGTGCCAGCAGACGACTGACAGGGGAAGTCTATGGCTACACCTTC; CDR3 protein: CASRRLTGEVYGYTF
V gene: TRBV28; J gene: TRBJ2-4; D gene: TRBD2; clone size: -; CDR3 DNA: TGTGCCAGCAGATTCAGCGGGATGGAAGCCAAAAACATTCAGTACTTC; CDR3 protein: CASRFSGMEAKNIQYF
V gene: TRBV19; J gene: TRBJ2-3; D gene: -; clone size: -; CDR3 DNA: TGTGCCAGTAGTATCACGAGCGGGAGCACAGATACGCAGTATTTT; CDR3 protein: CASSITSGSTDTQYF
V gene: TRBV5-5; J gene: TRBJ1-5; D gene: -; clone size: -; CDR3 DNA: TGTGCCAGCAGCTTAAGGACTAGTACCAATCAGCCCCAGCATTTT; CDR3 protein: CASSLRTSTNQPQHF
V gene: TRBV5-8; J gene: TRBJ2-2; D gene: -; clone size: -; CDR3 DNA: TGTGCCAGCAGCTTGGATGTCAACACCGGGGAGCTGTTTTTT; CDR3 protein: CASSLDVNTGELFF
V gene: TRBV7-7; J gene: TRBJ2-3; D gene: -; clone size: -; CDR3 DNA: TGTGCCAGCAGCTTAAACCCGTCCCGCACAGATACGCAGTATTTT; CDR3 protein: CASSLNPSRTDTQYF
V gene: TRBV5-5; J gene: TRBJ2-7; D gene: -; clone size: -; CDR3 DNA: TGTGCCAGCAGCTTCGGAATAGCGGAAGTCTACGAGCAGTACTTC; CDR3 protein: CASSFGIAEVYEQYF
V gene: TRBV9; J gene: TRBJ2-5; D gene: TRBD1; clone size: -; CDR3 DNA: TGTGCCAGCAGCGTACGACAGGGGAAAGAGACCCAGTACTTC; CDR3 protein: CASSVRQGKETQYF
V gene: TRBV10-3; J gene: TRBJ2-5; D gene: TRBD1; clone size: -; CDR3 DNA: TGTGCCATCAGACCGGGACAGGGGGCAGAGACCCAGTACTTC; CDR3 protein: CAIRPGQGAETQYF
V gene: TRBV27; J gene: TRBJ2-2; D gene: -; clone size: -; CDR3 DNA: TGTGCCAGCACGGCAGGGTGGAACACCGGGGAGCTGTTTTTT; CDR3 protein: CASTAGWNTGELFF
V gene: TRBV19; J gene: TRBJ2-7; D gene: TRBD1; clone size: few; CDR3 DNA: TGTGCCAGTAGTACCCCAACACAGGGGGCTGGATACGAGCAGTACTTC; CDR3 protein: CASSTPTQGAGYEQYF
V gene: TRBV7-8; J gene: TRBJ2-3; D gene: TRBD2; clone size: once; CDR3 DNA: TGTGCCAGCAGCCCGGAAGCGGGGGGAGGAGGAGATACGCAGTATTTT; CDR3 protein: CASSPEAGGGGDTQYF
V gene: TRBV7-3; J gene: TRBJ2-7; D gene: TRBD2; clone size: -; CDR3 DNA: TGTGCCAGCAGCTTAAAGGCGGGAGACATCTACGAGCAGTACTTC; CDR3 protein: CASSLKAGDIYEQYF
V gene: TRBV30; J gene: TRBJ1-2; D gene: -; clone size: once; CDR3 DNA: TGTGCCTGGAGTTACGGGGTCTCCTCTTCCTATGGCTACACCTTC; CDR3 protein: CAWSYGVSSSYGYTF
V gene: TRBV2; J gene: TRBJ1-1; D gene: TRBD1; clone size: -; CDR3 DNA: TGTGCCAGCAGTTCCTCAGGGGGAGGTACTGAAGCTTTCTTT; CDR3 protein: CASSSSGGGTEAFF
V gene: TRBV19; J gene: TRBJ2-3; D gene: -; clone size: few; CDR3 DNA: TGTGCCAGTACATGGTCTTCAGGGACAGATACGCAGTATTTT; CDR3 protein: CASTWSSGTDTQYF
V gene: TRBV19; J gene: TRBJ2-5; D gene: -; clone size: -; CDR3 DNA: TGTGCCAGTAGTATACCCAGGGACTCCGAACGGGAGACCCAGTACTTC; CDR3 protein: CASSIPRDSERETQYF
V gene: TRBV6-5; J gene: TRBJ1-1; D gene: -; clone size: -; CDR3 DNA: TGTGCCAGCAGTTACCGGTCAACCAGGCCGAACACTGAAGCTTTCTTT; CDR3 protein: CASSYRSTRPNTEAFF
V gene: TRBV19; J gene: TRBJ1-3; D gene: -; clone size: -; CDR3 DNA: TGTGCCAGTAGTAAAGCGGGGCCGGGAAACACCATATATTTT; CDR3 protein: CASSKAGPGNTIYF
V gene: TRBV6-5; J gene: TRBJ2-1; D gene: -; clone size: -; CDR3 DNA: TGTGCCAGCAGTTATTGGGGGTCCAACTCCTACAATGAGCAGTTCTTC; CDR3 protein: CASSYWGSNSYNEQFF
V gene: TRBV6-6; J gene: TRBJ2-7; D gene: TRBD2; clone size: -; CDR3 DNA: TGTGCCAGCACGGAGCGGGAGATGAACTACGAGCAGTACTTC; CDR3 protein: CASTEREMNYEQYF
V gene: TRBV13; J gene: TRBJ2-5; D gene: -; clone size: -; CDR3 DNA: TGTGCCAGCAGGAGGCAGTCGTACCAAGAGACCCAGTACTTC; CDR3 protein: CASRRQSYQETQYF
V gene: TRBV7-2; J gene: TRBJ2-7; D gene: TRBD2; clone size: -; CDR3 DNA: TGTGCCAGCAGCTTAAGGAGGGGACTAGGAATCCGCGGAGAGCAGTACTTC; CDR3 protein: CASSLRRGLGIRGEQYF
V gene: TRBV7-3; J gene: TRBJ2-7; D gene: -; clone size: -; CDR3 DNA: TGTGCCAGCAGCTTAGAGAGGGCCCTGCTGGGGTACGAGCAGTACTTC; CDR3 protein: CASSLERALLGYEQYF
V gene: TRBV6-1; J gene: TRBJ2-7; D gene: -; clone size: -; CDR3 DNA: TGTGCCAGCAGTGTGACAGGTCCCTACGAGCAGTACTTC; CDR3 protein: CASSVTGPYEQYF
V gene: TRBV5-1; J gene: TRBJ2-7; D gene: -; clone size: -; CDR3 DNA: TGCGCCAGCAGCCCAGGTCTGGGGAACTCCTACGAGCAGTACTTC; CDR3 protein: CASSPGLGNSYEQYF
V gene: TRBV5-1; J gene: TRBJ2-3; D gene: TRBD2; clone size: -; CDR3 DNA: TGCGCCAGCAGCGTAGACTCACTAGCGGGACGCACAGATACGCAGTATTTT; CDR3 protein: CASSVDSLAGRTDTQYF
V gene: TRBV11-1; J gene: TRBJ2-2; D gene: TRBD1; clone size: -; CDR3 DNA: TGTGCCAGCAGCTCCGCAACAGGGGCCACCGGGGAGCTGTTTTTT; CDR3 protein: CASSSATGATGELFF
V gene: TRBV5-1; J gene: TRBJ1-3; D gene: -; clone size: -; CDR3 DNA: TGCGCCAGCAGCCAGGTCTCTGGAAACACCATATATTTT; CDR3 protein: CASSQVSGNTIYF
V gene: TRBV7-6; J gene: TRBJ2-1; D gene: TRBD2; clone size: -; CDR3 DNA: TGTGCCAGCAGCTCCCTAGCGGGCTCCTACAATGAGCAGTTCTTC; CDR3 protein: CASSSLAGSYNEQFF
V gene: TRBV30; J gene: TRBJ2-7; D gene: TRBD2; clone size: -; CDR3 DNA: TGTGCCTGGAGTAAAGCGGGAGGCGGTTACGAGCAGTACTTC; CDR3 protein: CAWSKAGGGYEQYF
V gene: TRBV11-2; J gene: TRBJ1-2; D gene: -; clone size: -; CDR3 DNA: TGTGCCAGCAGCTTAGGACCATCCCTGGCATCTGGCTACACCTTC; CDR3 protein: CASSLGPSLASGYTF
V gene: TRBV18; J gene: TRBJ1-1; D gene: -; clone size: -; CDR3 DNA: TGTGCCAGCTCACCACCGACCGGGAACACTGAAGCTTTCTTT; CDR3 protein: CASSPPTGNTEAFF
V gene: TRBV7-8; J gene: TRBJ2-7; D gene: -; clone size: -; CDR3 DNA: TGTGCCAGCAGCCTAGACCCGCGGGGATCCTACGAGCAGTACTTC; CDR3 protein: CASSLDPRGSYEQYF
V gene: TRBV19; J gene: TRBJ2-1; D gene: TRBD1; clone size: -; CDR3 DNA: TGTGCCAGTAGCAATTCGGGACAGGAATACAATGAGCAGTTCTTC; CDR3 protein: CASSNSGQEYNEQFF
V gene: TRBV2; J gene: TRBJ2-2; D gene: -; clone size: -; CDR3 DNA: TGTGCCACCACCCTCCGCCCCCAGGTCACCGGGGAGCTGTTTTTT; CDR3 protein: CATTLRPQVTGELFF
V gene: TRBV5-5; J gene: TRBJ1-5; D gene: -; clone size: -; CDR3 DNA: TGTGCCAGCAGCTTGGCCCCGGACCTCGGGACCCAGCATTTT; CDR3 protein: CASSLAPDLGTQHF
V gene: TRBV12-2; J gene: TRBJ2-3; D gene: -; clone size: -; CDR3 DNA: TGTGCAAGTCGCTTAGACCGGGGATTTTCGGCAGATACGCAGTATTTT; CDR3 protein: CASRLDRGFSADTQYF
V gene: TRBV7-8; J gene: TRBJ1-2; D gene: TRBD1; clone size: -; CDR3 DNA: TGTGCCAGCAGCCCCCGGGACAGCTCTTATGGCTACACCTTC; CDR3 protein: CASSPRDSSYGYTF
V gene: TRBV5-6; J gene: TRBJ2-7; D gene: -; clone size: -; CDR3 DNA: TGTGCCAGCAGCCTCCTTGAGGGAACTCGAGAGCAGTACTTC; CDR3 protein: CASSLLEGTREQYF
V gene: TRBV28; J gene: TRBJ2-7; D gene: TRBD1; clone size: -; CDR3 DNA: TGTGCCAGCAGTTTGGGGGGACAGGGGGCGAGGGAGCAGTACTTC; CDR3 protein: CASSLGGQGAREQYF
V gene: TRBV30; J gene: TRBJ2-7; D gene: TRBD1; clone size: -; CDR3 DNA: TGTGCCTGGAGAGAGGGGGCTATGTACGAGCAGTACTTC; CDR3 protein: CAWREGAMYEQYF
V gene: TRBV9; J gene: TRBJ2-7; D gene: TRBD2; clone size: -; CDR3 DNA: TGTGCCAGCAGCGTAGACCCAGCGGGAGAGGACGAGCAGTACTTC; CDR3 protein: CASSVDPAGEDEQYF
V gene: TRBV12-5; J gene: TRBJ2-6; D gene: -; clone size: -; CDR3 DNA: TGTGCTAGTGGTTTGGTACTTGGGGCTGGGGCCAACGTCCTGACTTTC; CDR3 protein: CASGLVLGAGANVLTF
V gene: TRBV5-1; J gene: TRBJ1-3; D gene: -; clone size: -; CDR3 DNA: TGCGCCAGCAGCTCTGGGGACTGGGGAAACACCATATATTTT; CDR3 protein: CASSSGDWGNTIYF
V gene: TRBV27; J gene: TRBJ2-7; D gene: TRBD1; clone size: -; CDR3 DNA: TGTGCCAGCAGTTTGACAGGGGGCGAGCAGTACTTC; CDR3 protein: CASSLTGGEQYF
V gene: TRBV5-1; J gene: TRBJ2-3; D gene: TRBD2; clone size: -; CDR3 DNA: TGCGCCAGCAGCCTGGGCGGGAGCGCAGATACGCAGTATTTT; CDR3 protein: CASSLGGSADTQYF
V gene: TRBV4-1; J gene: TRBJ1-1; D gene: TRBD1; clone size: few; CDR3 DNA: TGCGCCACCAAGACAGGGTCGAACACTGAAGCTTTCTTT; CDR3 protein: CATKTGSNTEAFF
V gene: TRBV19; J gene: TRBJ2-1; D gene: TRBD2; clone size: once; CDR3 DNA: TGTGCCAGTATTCATAGCGGGAGTGGATTCAATGAGCAGTTCTTC; CDR3 protein: CASIHSGSGFNEQFF
V gene: TRBV25-1; J gene: TRBJ1-1; D gene: -; clone size: once; CDR3 DNA: TGTGCCAGCAGTGAATATATGTCGGCGGGCACTGAAGCTTTCTTT; CDR3 protein: CASSEYMSAGTEAFF
V gene: TRBV29-1; J gene: TRBJ1-4; D gene: TRBD1; clone size: -; CDR3 DNA: TGCAGCGTTCAACACAGGGGTGAAAAACTGTTTTTT; CDR3 protein: CSVQHRGEKLFF
V gene: TRBV10-2; J gene: TRBJ1-2; D gene: -; clone size: -; CDR3 DNA: TGCGCCAGCAGCGCAGTCCTCTCTGGCTACACCTTC; CDR3 protein: CASSAVLSGYTF
V gene: TRBV7-6; J gene: TRBJ1-1; D gene: -; clone size: many; CDR3 DNA: TGTGCCAGCAGCTCGGTAGGCAGCCCGAACACTGAAGCTTTCTTT; CDR3 protein: CASSSVGSPNTEAFF
V gene: TRBV18; J gene: TRBJ1-5; D gene: -; clone size: -; CDR3 DNA: TGTGCCAGCTCACCATCGGGAGACAATCAGCCCCAGCATTTT; CDR3 protein: CASSPSGDNQPQHF
V gene: TRBV19; J gene: TRBJ2-3; D gene: TRBD2; clone size: many; CDR3 DNA: TGTGCCAGTAGTGCGACTAGCGGGAGCACAGATACGCAGTATTTT; CDR3 protein: CASSATSGSTDTQYF